A single T cell receptor beta chain is shown here with its context. Its matching antigen is unknown. These data originate in a study of post-analysis software for immune sequencing data. The wider study: Several disease courses (relapsing-remitting, secondary progressive and progressive-relapsing) of multiple sclerosis were included. Study results and caveats: A significant reduction in normalized Chao1 diversity was observed in multiple sclerosis patients versus controls. There were roughly 5 TRBV segments more frequent in patients than controls, and TRBV5-6, TRBV5-1 and TRBV20-1 were among them. Batch-matched samples strongly co-clustered by F measure.

TCR beta libraries were prepared from cDNA with unique molecular identifiers. TCRdb recomputed calls from the PCR reads with MiXCR, one row per CDR3 protein. Among approximately 570,000 distinct CDR3 sequences listed, roughly 47% were seen once. The length of the CDR3 is 14 residues. V lost 3 bases to trimming and J lost 4 bases, with 13 bases between them. Germline V gene data show CDR1 as SGHRS and CDR2 as YFSETQ. This TCR was sampled from a girl aged 5 to 17 with multiple sclerosis. V and J are TRBV5-1 and TRBJ1-1; D call uncertain. Sequencing was carried out using blood. The CDR3 spells CASSWEAMSTEAFF. CDR3 in DNA: TGCGCCAGCAGCTGGGAAGCGATGAGCACTGAAGCTTTCTTT.